The 23 T cell receptor beta chains given below trace back to one sample, sequenced in a study of OX40 agonist ivuxolimab in advanced cancers. This table comes from immunoSEQ multiplex PCR, and its TCRdb copy is limited to in-frame clones, with some not included. This table has tens of thousands of clones, around 77% appearing once. The input for sequencing was CD4+ or CD8+ T cells sorted from blood, taken in a trial of the OX40 agonist ivuxolimab. These receptors all come from an adult with an advanced solid tumor such as melanoma, head and neck, liver or kidney cancer.

The CDR3 region is CSVNRGLDTQYF. DNA of the CDR3: TGCAGCGTTAACCGGGGTCTAGATACGCAGTATTTT. This rearrangement joins TRBV29-1 to TRBJ2-3, with a weak D call TRBD2 (5 bases). Trimming cost V 5 bases and J 5 bases, with 11 bases left between them. CDR3 length equals 12 residues. Per the germline V gene, CDR1 is SQVTM and CDR2 is ANQGSEA.

The chain joins TRBV30 to TRBJ1-6; D is undetermined. The CDR3 runs to 14 residues. V shed 5 bases and J shed 7 bases, with 15 bases lying between them. CDR1 is GTSNPN and CDR2 is SVGIG in the germline V gene (reference sequence). The CDR3 loop reads CAWSPGRLNSPLHF. The CDR3 coding sequence is TGTGCCTGGTCCCCCGGACGCCTAAATTCACCCCTCCACTTT.

In its sample, this clone ranks as medium-sized. The V call is TRBV5-1, the J call TRBJ2-7; TRBD1 aligns across 7 bases. V was clipped by 6 bases and J by 3 bases; unmatched bases: 6. Germline V gene data show CDR1 as SGHRS and CDR2 as YFSETQ. The length of the CDR3 is 13 residues. In nucleotides, the CDR3 is TGCGCCAGCAAGTTTGGGACAGACTACGAGCAGTACTTC. It encodes CASKFGTDYEQYF. The full variable domain, rest sourced from reference TRBV5-1 and TRBJ2-7, is KAGVTQTPRYLIKTRGQQVTLSCSPISGHRSVSWYQQTPGQGLQFLFEYFSETQRNKGNFPGRFSGRQFSNSRSEMNVSTLELGDSALYLCASKFGTDYEQYFGPGTRLTVT.

The chain has TRBV29-1 and TRBJ1-2; no reliable D call. The CDR3 spans 14 residues. Deletions cut 4 bases from V and 0 bases from J, with 12 bases between. Germline lookup yields CDR1 SQVTM and CDR2 ANQGSEA. CDR3 loop: CSVAGSTANYGYTF. DNA of the CDR3: TGCAGCGTTGCGGGATCAACAGCTAACTATGGCTACACCTTC.

A few counts support this clone. The CDR3: CASQQGQFSGNTIYF. CDR3 coding DNA: TGTGCCAGTCAGCAAGGACAGTTCTCTGGAAACACCATATATTTT. The J gene is TRBJ1-3, the V gene TRBV19; D perhaps matches TRBD1 (6 bases). V lost 8 bases, J lost 0 bases, and 14 bases lay in between. The CDR3 contains 15 residues. Per the germline V gene, CDR1 is LNHDA and CDR2 is SQIVND (reference sequence). Based on the CDR3 plus reference TRBV19 and TRBJ1-3, the full variable domain is DGGITQSPKYLFRKEGQNVTLSCEQNLNHDAMYWYRQDPGQGLRLIYYSQIVNDFQKGDIAEGYSVSREKKESFPLTVTSAQKNPTAFYLCASQQGQFSGNTIYFGEGSWLTVV.

The V call is TRBV5-1, the J call TRBJ2-7, with unresolved D. The germline V gene encodes CDR1 SGHRS and CDR2 YFSETQ. The CDR3 consists of 17 residues. V lost 0 bases and J lost 3, with 19 bases in between. In nucleotides, the CDR3 is TGCGCCAGCAGCTTGGTTCTTAGGAATTCGTTGCACTACGAGCAGTACTTC. Its translation is CASSLVLRNSLHYEQYF.

The V and J genes are TRBV7-9 and TRBJ2-7, with no clear D. CDR3 length: 13 residues. The V end was cut by 1 base, the J end by 2 bases, with 6 bases between. Germline loops: CDR1 SEHNR, CDR2 FQNEAQ (reference sequence). The CDR3 nucleotides read TGTGCCAGCAGCTTAGAACGGACCTACGAGCAGTACTTC. This translates into CASSLERTYEQYF.

This chain joins TRBV19 and TRBJ2-3; 8 bases are shared with TRBD1. Germline trimming cut 5 bases from V and 2 bases from J; bases unmatched to any gene: 3. In germline, CDR1 is LNHDA, CDR2 SQIVND (reference sequence). This CDR3 has 14 residues. As DNA, the CDR3 is TGTGCCAGTAGTTCGGGACAGGCCACAGATACGCAGTATTTT. Amino acid sequence: CASSSGQATDTQYF.

V gene TRBV14 combines with J gene TRBJ2-5, with 8 bases matching TRBD1. This CDR3 is 15 amino acids long. The V segment lost 4 bases and the J segment 6 bases; nucleotides outside the gene matches: 10. Germline assignment: CDR1 SGHDN and CDR2 FVKESK. The CDR3 DNA follows: TGTGCCAGCAGCCCGCGACAGGGGATGTCCCAGACCCAGTACTTC. Translated: CASSPRQGMSQTQYF.

The J gene is TRBJ2-7, the V gene TRBV6-5; tentatively, D is TRBD2 (6 bases). Per the germline V gene, CDR1 is MNHEY and CDR2 is SVGAGI. The CDR3 loop spans 14 amino acids. V lost 2 bases and J lost 4, with 12 bases in between. CDR3 region: CASSYGGLGYEQYF. The CDR3 nucleotides read TGTGCCAGCAGTTACGGGGGACTTGGATACGAGCAGTACTTC.

This chain joins TRBV7-3 and TRBJ2-3; tentatively, D is TRBD2 (6 bases). The CDR3 is made up of 14 amino acids. The V gene's germline CDR1 is SGHTA and CDR2 FQGTGA. V was clipped by 6 bases and J by 2 bases, with 12 bases between them. The CDR3 DNA is TGTGCCAGCAGTCCACTAGCTACCACAGATACGCAGTATTTT. The encoded protein is CASSPLATTDTQYF.

Only one count was recorded for this clone. V and J are TRBV19 and TRBJ1-3; a possible D gene is TRBD1 (5 bases). The germline V gene encodes CDR1 LNHDA and CDR2 SQIVND (reference sequence). The CDR3 loop spans 18 amino acids. V was trimmed by 6 bases and J by 2 bases, leaving 23 bases between them. The CDR3 reads CASRRAPGGLMAGNTIYF. The CDR3 bases are TGTGCCAGTAGAAGAGCTCCGGGGGGACTAATGGCTGGAAACACCATATATTTT.

The chain joins TRBV5-4 to TRBJ2-7; the D gene is possibly TRBD2 (6 bases). CDR3 length equals 13 residues. CDR1 and CDR2 (germline): SGHNT, YYREEE (reference sequence). V was pared by 4 bases and J by 2 bases, with 10 bases between. The CDR3 here is CASSPEGTYEQYF. The CDR3 DNA sequence: TGTGCCAGCAGCCCGGAGGGAACCTACGAGCAGTACTTC.

The chain has TRBV25-1 and TRBJ2-7, with 9 positions matching TRBD2. J gave up 6 bases and V 2 bases, and 5 bases lay outside the gene matches. The CDR3 is 14 residues long. CDR1 is MGHDK and CDR2 is SYGVNS in the germline V gene. Here the CDR3 DNA reads TGTGCCAGCAGTGAAGGGGGACTAGCTGGCGAGCAGTACTTC. This sequence encodes CASSEGGLAGEQYF.

This chain links TRBV15 with TRBJ2-7; D gene unclear. V lost 0 bases and J lost 1, with 7 bases in between. CDR3 length: 14 residues. Germline values: CDR1 LNHNV, CDR2 YYDKDF (reference sequence). The CDR3 DNA reads TGTGCCACCAGCAGAGAGGGCCTTTCCTACGAGCAGTACTTC. Amino acids: CATSREGLSYEQYF.

CDR3 sequence reads: CASSLGGTGNTDTQYF. In DNA, the CDR3 is TGCGCCAGCAGCTTGGGTGGGACGGGTAACACAGATACGCAGTATTTT. V usage is TRBV5-1 and J usage is TRBJ2-3; tentatively, D is TRBD1 or TRBD2 (5 bases each). This CDR3 has 16 amino acids. Germline V gene sequence: CDR1 SGHRS, CDR2 YFSETQ. Trimming left V 0 bases short and J 2 bases short, with 13 bases between.

This clone showed up just once. The genes are TRBV4-1 and TRBJ1-5, with a possible D match to TRBD1 (5 bases). CDR3 length: 16 residues. Per germline, CDR1 MGHRA and CDR2 YSYEKL. Trimming left V 4 bases short and J 4 bases short, with 17 bases between. The CDR3, as DNA: TGCGCCAGCAGCCCTCTGAAGGGACCTGGGAATCAGCCCCAGCATTTT. Protein sequence: CASSPLKGPGNQPQHF.

The chain is built from TRBV5-1 and TRBJ1-6, with 7 nucleotides matching TRBD1. V lost 4 bases, J lost 8 bases, and 9 bases stayed unmatched. Germline assignment: CDR1 SGHRS and CDR2 YFSETQ. CDR3 size: 15 residues. CDR3 sequence (DNA): TGCGCCAGCAGCCTCCGTCAGGGGGAGTATTCACCCCTCCACTTT. It is translated as CASSLRQGEYSPLHF.

V and J are TRBV10-2 and TRBJ1-1, with D hard to call. This CDR3 comprises 12 residues. Germline values: CDR1 WSHSY, CDR2 SAAADI. V was trimmed by 5 bases and J by 5 bases, leaving 9 bases between them. CDR3 sequence reads: CASSNRATEAFF. The CDR3 DNA is TGCGCCAGCAGTAATAGGGCGACTGAAGCTTTCTTT.

This clone was counted between two and nine times. This chain links TRBV10-3 with TRBJ2-7; D unclear. The V gene's germline CDR1 is ENHRY and CDR2 SYGVKD. The CDR3 extends over 14 amino acids. V was pared by 4 bases and J by 5 bases, with 15 bases between. CDR3 nucleotides: TGTGCCATCAGTGGAGGACGAAGGCTTAACGAGCAGTACTTC. It is translated as CAISGGRRLNEQYF.

The chain is built from TRBV5-1 and TRBJ1-2; D remains unclear. Germline V gene lookup returns CDR1 SGHRS and CDR2 YFSETQ. The V and J ends lost 5 bases and 2 bases respectively, with 13 bases between them. The CDR3 is made up of 14 amino acids. The CDR3 region is CASRGTTTNYGYTF. The CDR3 bases are TGCGCCAGCAGGGGAACGACAACCAACTATGGCTACACCTTC.

The chain carries TRBV19 and TRBJ1-3; possibly TRBD1 for D (6 bases). The germline V and J ends were trimmed by 4 bases and 3 bases, with 13 bases remaining between them. There are 15 residues in the CDR3. In germline, CDR1 is LNHDA, CDR2 SQIVND (reference sequence). CDR3 in amino acids: CASSTYRAGGNTIYF. The CDR3 DNA reads as TGTGCCAGTAGTACCTACAGGGCGGGTGGAAACACCATATATTTT.

V is TRBV7-9 and J is TRBJ2-1; TRBD2 aligns across 8 bases. The CDR3 runs 15 residues. With V trimmed by 5 bases and J by 0 bases, 3 bases remained unmatched. Germline CDR1 SEHNR, CDR2 FQNEAQ (reference sequence). DNA for the CDR3: TGTGCCAGCAGCGCTACTAGCGGCTCCTACAATGAGCAGTTCTTC. Amino acids: CASSATSGSYNEQFF.